This TCR beta chain was captured in a study of cytomegalovirus exposure and HLA in healthy donors. Losses at the gene ends were 5 bases for V and 4 bases for J; bases not matched to a gene: 10. The CDR3 covers 15 residues. CDR1 is SEHNR and CDR2 is FQNEAQ in the germline V gene (reference sequence). PCR involved 60 Vbeta and 13 Jbeta primers. Method: immunoSEQ multiplex PCR; TCRdb's copy keeps in-frame clones and lacks some. The sample records around 200,000 clones, around 80% being singletons. Study-level results: Several top significant clusters appeared, in a later analysis, to be linked to common viral pathogens. Later work found most CMV-associated TCR beta chains apparently HLA-restricted. Later analysis identified a missense DCLRE1C variant that was linked to TCR beta V- and J-gene trimming. One cluster of highly shared sequence variants probably arose as a sequencing artifact.

This clone was found once. Its target is not known. Sequenced: PBMCs. The clonotype was recovered from a woman aged 25 to 45 in good health and CMV-seropositive. This chain links TRBV7-9 with TRBJ1-2, with 7 bases that match TRBD1. The CDR3 protein is CASSITGQNLYGYTF. In DNA, the CDR3 is TGTGCCAGCAGCATAACGGGACAGAACCTCTATGGCTACACCTTC.